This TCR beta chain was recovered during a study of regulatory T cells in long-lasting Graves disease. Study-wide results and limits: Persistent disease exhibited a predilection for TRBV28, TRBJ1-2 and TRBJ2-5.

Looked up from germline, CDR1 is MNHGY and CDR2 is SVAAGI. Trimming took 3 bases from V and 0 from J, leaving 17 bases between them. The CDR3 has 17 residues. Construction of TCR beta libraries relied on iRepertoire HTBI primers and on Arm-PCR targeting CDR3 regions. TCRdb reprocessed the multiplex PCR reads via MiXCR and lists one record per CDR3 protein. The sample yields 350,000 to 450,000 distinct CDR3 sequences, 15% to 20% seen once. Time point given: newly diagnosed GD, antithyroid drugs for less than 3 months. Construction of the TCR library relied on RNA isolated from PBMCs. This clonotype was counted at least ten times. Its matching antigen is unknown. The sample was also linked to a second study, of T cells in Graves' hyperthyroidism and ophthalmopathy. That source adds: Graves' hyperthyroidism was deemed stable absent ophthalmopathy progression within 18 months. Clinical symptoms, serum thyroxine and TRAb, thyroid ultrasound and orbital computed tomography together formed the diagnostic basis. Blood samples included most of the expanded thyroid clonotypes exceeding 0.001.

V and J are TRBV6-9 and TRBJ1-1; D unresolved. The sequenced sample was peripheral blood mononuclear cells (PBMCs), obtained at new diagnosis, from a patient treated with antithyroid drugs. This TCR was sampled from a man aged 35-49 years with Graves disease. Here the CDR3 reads CASSYSPEDQLNTEAFF. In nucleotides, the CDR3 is TGTGCCAGCAGTTACTCCCCGGAGGACCAACTGAACACTGAAGCTTTCTTT.